This T cell receptor (beta chain) was sequenced during a study of T cells in Graves' hyperthyroidism and ophthalmopathy. Study overall: Before treatment of any kind, peripheral blood was taken at initial diagnosis.

Germline CDR1 reads MNHNS; CDR2 reads SASEGT. The CDR3 has 15 residues. The V end was cut by 5 bases, the J end by 5 bases, with 18 bases between. This clonotype was picked up a small number of times. Amplification of TCR beta CDR3 regions used RNA as the template. The HTBI set primed first-round TCR CDR3 RT-PCR. Using its own MiXCR run on the multiplex PCR reads, TCRdb lists one record per CDR3 protein. The profile shows about 420,000 distinct CDR3 sequences, roughly 13% of them singletons. The sequence derives from a woman between 18 and 29 years old with Graves' hyperthyroidism. The sample was blood. This sequence joins TRBV6-1 and TRBJ2-5; TRBD1 or TRBD2 may be the D gene (5 bases each). CDR3 region: CASSLGDRSPETQYF. In DNA, the CDR3 is TGTGCCAGCAGTCTTGGGGACCGATCCCCGGAGACCCAGTACTTC.